The entry that follows covers one T cell receptor beta chain sequence. No antigen is known for it. The CDR3 runs 14 residues. Germline V gives CDR1 SGHTS, CDR2 YDEGEE. Trimming removed 0 bases from V and 5 bases from J, with 9 bases in between. Assay: immunoSEQ multiplex PCR; the TCRdb copy retains only in-frame clones and omits some. The data contain 150,000 to 200,000 clones, 87% of them singletons. These data are taken from a study of T cell responses to AZD1222 COVID-19 vaccine. Study outcomes and limitations: Baseline seropositivity occurred in only a handful of AZD1222 recipients.

The source is an adult in good health. Sample: peripheral blood, taken on day 0 of MenACWY control vaccination. The chain is built from TRBV5-8 and TRBJ2-1; D is unresolved. DNA for the CDR3: TGTGCCAGCAGCTTGGAACCAGCAAACAATGAGCAGTTCTTC. Residues: CASSLEPANNEQFF.